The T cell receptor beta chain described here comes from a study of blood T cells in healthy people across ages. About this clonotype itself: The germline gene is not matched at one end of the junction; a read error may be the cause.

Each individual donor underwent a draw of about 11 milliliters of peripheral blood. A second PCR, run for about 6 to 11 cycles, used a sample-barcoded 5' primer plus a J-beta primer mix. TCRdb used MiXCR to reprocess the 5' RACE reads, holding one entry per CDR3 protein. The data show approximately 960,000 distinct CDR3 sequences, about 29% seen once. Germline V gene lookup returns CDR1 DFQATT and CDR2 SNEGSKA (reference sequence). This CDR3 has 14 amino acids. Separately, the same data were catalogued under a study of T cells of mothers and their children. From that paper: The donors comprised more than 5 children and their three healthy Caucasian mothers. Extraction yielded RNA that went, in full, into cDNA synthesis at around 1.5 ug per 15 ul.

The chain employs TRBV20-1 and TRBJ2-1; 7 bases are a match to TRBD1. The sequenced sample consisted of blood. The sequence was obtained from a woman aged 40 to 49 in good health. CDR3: CSAPPAASRGQQFF. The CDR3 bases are TGTAGTGCTCCCCCAGCAGCGTCTAGGGGGCAGCAGTTCTTC.